This T cell receptor beta chain was obtained from a study of T cell repertoires in cytomegalovirus infection. Study-level background: Carrying CMV and the relevant HLA type showed in public TCR beta signatures. Findings and caveats of the study: The ex vivo response was dominated by HLA-C-restricted CMV-specific TCR beta clonotypes. Cumulative frequency (of public TCR beta family members) identified carriers of CMV plus the relevant HLA.

CDR3 length: 14 residues. V lost 4 bases to trimming and J lost 10 bases; unmatched junction nucleotides: 8. Germline V CDR1 and CDR2: SGHDN, FVKESK. One entry per CDR3 protein, called by TCRdb with MiXCR from the reads. The table records around 280,000 distinct CDR3 sequences, 9.6% of them present only once. On this clonotype itself: What it recognizes is unknown.

This TCR came from a human donor in good health (CMV status not recorded). Some clones in this sample may be carry-over from other donors' samples. The chain combines TRBV14 with TRBJ1-4; TRBD1 aligns across 8 bases. The sample taken for sequencing was PBMCs. The CDR3 spells CASSRGQGLGKLFF. In DNA form, the CDR3 reads TGTGCCAGCAGCCGTGGACAGGGTTTGGGAAAACTGTTTTTT.